What follows are 20 T cell receptor beta chains derived from one specimen sequenced in a study of cytomegalovirus exposure and HLA in healthy donors. Sequenced by immunoSEQ multiplex PCR; TCRdb stores in-frame clones only, minus some. Here the sample spans 170,000 or so clones, around 84% being singletons. The sequenced sample was PBMCs. The receptors were sampled from a man aged 18 to 30 in good health and CMV-seropositive.

The chain has TRBV27 and TRBJ2-7; 7 bases are shared with TRBD2. The CDR3 extends over 12 amino acids. Germline assignment: CDR1 MNHEY and CDR2 SMNVEV (reference sequence). The trim removed 5 bases at V and 6 bases at J, leaving 4 bases unmatched. The CDR3 protein is CASSRPGGEQYF. Here the CDR3 DNA reads TGTGCCAGCAGTCGGCCGGGGGGCGAGCAGTACTTC.

The sample holds one count of this clone. The chain employs TRBV2 and TRBJ2-7, with a tentative D call TRBD1 (5 bases). The V gene's germline CDR1 is SNHLY and CDR2 FYNNEI. The CDR3 length is 14 residues. V lost 1 base, J lost 3 bases, and 10 bases lay in between. The DNA for the CDR3 is TGTGCCAGCAGTGAAGGGGGTAGGGGCTACGAGCAGTACTTC. Protein: CASSEGGRGYEQYF.

The CDR3 bases are TGTGCCAGCTCACCCGACAGGTGGGGCAATCAGCCCCAGCATTTT. Translation gives CASSPDRWGNQPQHF. The chain is built from TRBV18 and TRBJ1-5; D may be TRBD1 (6 bases). Germline V gives CDR1 KGHSH, CDR2 LQKENI. V was cut by 3 bases and J by 2 bases, with 11 bases left in between. CDR3 length: 15 residues.

The rearrangement joins TRBV27 to TRBJ2-7; 8 nucleotides match TRBD1. The ends lost 3 bases at V and 5 bases at J; junction bases unmatched: 6. The CDR3 has 14 amino acids. Germline V gene lookup returns CDR1 MNHEY and CDR2 SMNVEV (reference sequence). CDR3 DNA: TGTGCCAGCAGTTTCCGCACAGGGGGTGACGAGCAGTACTTC. Translation: CASSFRTGGDEQYF.

The chain links TRBV7-2 to TRBJ1-4; 7 nucleotides match TRBD1. Germline CDR1 and CDR2: SGHTA and FQGNSA. After removal of 1 base from V and 4 bases from J, the junction contained 0 bases not matched to a gene. The length of the CDR3 is 14 residues. CDR3 sequence (DNA): TGTGCCAGCAGCTTAGACAGGGGTAATGAAAAACTGTTTTTT. Translation gives CASSLDRGNEKLFF. The full variable domain, in which reference TRBV7-2 and TRBJ1-4 provide the parts outside the CDR3, is GAGVSQSPSNKVTEKGKDVELRCDPISGHTALYWYRQSLGQGLEFLIYFQGNSAPDKSGLPSDRFSAERTGGSVSTLTIQRTQQEDSAVYLCASSLDRGNEKLFFGSGTQLSVL.

This chain uses TRBV9 with TRBJ1-6; a weak D match, TRBD1 (5 bases). Germline V gene lookup returns CDR1 SGDLS and CDR2 YYNGEE. With 1 base removed from V and 9 bases from J, the gap between germline ends came to 14 bases. The CDR3 length is 15 residues. In DNA, the CDR3 is TGTGCCAGCAGCGTAATCGCACAGGCCGGTTCACCCCTCCACTTT. This codes for CASSVIAQAGSPLHF.

The chain carries TRBV2 and TRBJ1-2, with 8 bases aligning to TRBD1. The length of the CDR3 is 14 residues. CDR1 is SNHLY and CDR2 is FYNNEI in the germline V gene. The V gene end was trimmed by 3 bases and the J gene end by 8 bases; junction bases not matched to a gene: 8. Here the CDR3 reads CASSERAGGWGYTF. CDR3 bases: TGTGCCAGCAGTGAGCGGGCAGGGGGCTGGGGCTACACCTTC.

The chain uses TRBV6-6 and TRBJ1-5, with 11 bases matching TRBD1. Germline V lookup: CDR1 MNHNY, CDR2 SVGAGI (reference sequence). CDR3 length equals 14 residues. The V segment lost 7 bases and the J segment 6 bases; nucleotides outside the gene matches: 5. This chain's CDR3 is CASNGGTGGQPQHF. The CDR3 region has the DNA TGTGCCAGCAATGGAGGGACAGGGGGTCAGCCCCAGCATTTT.

The chain uses TRBV9 and TRBJ2-5; TRBD2 is a possible D gene (7 bases). Germline V gene lookup returns CDR1 SGDLS and CDR2 YYNGEE. This CDR3 has 14 residues. V was trimmed by 2 bases and J by 5 bases, leaving 13 bases between them. CDR3 nucleotides: TGTGCCAGCAGCGTCGGCGGGGGCAAGGAGACCCAGTACTTC. Protein product: CASSVGGGKETQYF.

This clone was counted between two and nine times. The V and J genes are TRBV7-2 and TRBJ2-1, with D perhaps matching TRBD1 (7 bases). Germline lookup yields CDR1 SGHTA and CDR2 FQGNSA. The CDR3 sequence is 15 residues long. The ends were cut back, 2 bases at V and 4 bases at J, with 12 bases in the middle. The CDR3 nucleotides are TGTGCCAGCAGCTTAAGCAGGGGGGTATACAATGAGCAGTTCTTC. Translating it yields CASSLSRGVYNEQFF. The variable domain in full, completed from reference TRBV7-2 and TRBJ2-1, reads GAGVSQSPSNKVTEKGKDVELRCDPISGHTALYWYRQSLGQGLEFLIYFQGNSAPDKSGLPSDRFSAERTGGSVSTLTIQRTQQEDSAVYLCASSLSRGVYNEQFFGPGTRLTVL.

The V and J genes are TRBV6-1 and TRBJ2-7, with TRBD1 as a possible D gene (6 bases). Trimming removed 9 bases from V and 4 bases from J, with 16 bases in between. This CDR3 spans 13 amino acids. Germline loops: CDR1 MNHNS, CDR2 SASEGT. The CDR3 region has the DNA TGTGCCAGTATGAATCCGACAGGTTACGAGCAGTACTTC. Encoded protein: CASMNPTGYEQYF.

The V gene is TRBV14, the J gene TRBJ2-7, with D unresolved. The V and J ends lost 5 bases and 5 bases respectively, with 10 bases between them. The CDR3 loop spans 12 amino acids. Germline V CDR1 and CDR2: SGHDN, FVKESK. The CDR3 DNA follows: TGTGCCAGCAGCTCACTCTTTAACGAGCAGTACTTC. Translation gives CASSSLFNEQYF.

In this sample, this clone turned up once. V gene TRBV4-1 combines with J gene TRBJ2-1; TRBD1 agrees at 7 bases. Looked up from germline, CDR1 is MGHRA and CDR2 is YSYEKL. After removal of 1 base from V and 0 bases from J, the junction contained 6 bases not matched to a gene. The CDR3 runs 17 residues. DNA for the CDR3: TGCGCCAGCAGCCAAGTACCGTGGGACAGCTCCTACAATGAGCAGTTCTTC. It codes for CASSQVPWDSSYNEQFF.

This chain connects TRBV27 to TRBJ2-2; 8 nucleotides match TRBD2. The germline gives CDR1 MNHEY, CDR2 SMNVEV (reference sequence). The trim removed 2 bases at V and 6 bases at J, leaving 8 bases unmatched. This CDR3 has 16 residues. This CDR3 is CASSLPYGGRPGELFF. Written as DNA, the CDR3 is TGTGCCAGCAGTTTACCATACGGCGGGAGGCCCGGGGAGCTGTTTTTT.

Worth noting for this clone: The sample has other DNA sequences that encode this CDR3 too. The DNA for the CDR3 is TGTGCCAGCAGTGAACTAGCGGGGGGCCCAGATACGCAGTATTTT. Amino acids: CASSELAGGPDTQYF. V gene TRBV6-1 combines with J gene TRBJ2-3, with TRBD2 matching over 11 bases. V lost 2 bases, J lost 4 bases, and 2 bases stayed unmatched. The CDR3 covers 15 residues. From germline, CDR1 is MNHNS and CDR2 SASEGT.

The genes are TRBV7-9 and TRBJ2-5; 7 positions agree with TRBD1. CDR1 is SEHNR and CDR2 is FQNEAQ in the germline V gene (reference sequence). The CDR3 sequence is 14 residues long. V trimming: 0 bases; J trimming: 2 bases; junction bases outside the gene matches: 0. CDR3 loop: CASSLATGQETQYF. Written as DNA, the CDR3 is TGTGCCAGCAGCTTAGCGACAGGGCAAGAGACCCAGTACTTC.

This chain joins TRBV2 and TRBJ2-5; D not resolved. V dropped 2 bases and J dropped 0 bases, with 4 bases sitting between them. This CDR3 is built from 13 residues. Germline V gene sequence: CDR1 SNHLY, CDR2 FYNNEI. CDR3 nucleotides: TGTGCCAGCAGTGAAAACTACCAAGAGACCCAGTACTTC. This translates into CASSENYQETQYF. The full variable domain, its missing parts supplied by reference TRBV2 and TRBJ2-5, is EPEVTQTPSHQVTQMGQEVILRCVPISNHLYFYWYRQILGQKVEFLVSFYNNEISEKSEIFDDQFSVERPDGSNFTLKIRSTKLEDSAMYFCASSENYQETQYFGPGTRLLVL.

The CDR3 region has the DNA TGTGCCAGCAGCCGAGTCCGGGATGGGGACGGGGAGCTGTTTTTT. This gives the protein CASSRVRDGDGELFF. This rearrangement joins TRBV7-8 to TRBJ2-2; a possible D gene is TRBD2 (5 bases). The V gene lost 5 bases and the J gene lost 7 bases, with 17 bases spanning the gap. The CDR3 consists of 15 residues. The germline V gene has CDR1 SGHVS and CDR2 FQNEAQ.

This clone has only a few counts. The CDR3 DNA reads as TGTGCCATCAGTGGCGAGGGGGAGAATGAGCAGTTCTTC. Translated: CAISGEGENEQFF. This chain uses TRBV10-3 with TRBJ2-1; D perhaps matches TRBD1 (6 bases). This CDR3 is 13 amino acids long. The V end was cut by 4 bases, the J end by 7 bases, with 11 bases between. Germline V gives CDR1 ENHRY, CDR2 SYGVKD.

The gene calls are TRBV19 and TRBJ2-1, with D unclear. CDR3 size: 13 residues. Trimming stripped 2 bases from V and 6 bases from J, with 8 bases between. Germline V gene sequence: CDR1 LNHDA, CDR2 SQIVND (reference sequence). The CDR3 loop is CASSISVVNEQFF. Here the CDR3 DNA reads TGTGCCAGTAGTATAAGCGTAGTCAATGAGCAGTTCTTC.